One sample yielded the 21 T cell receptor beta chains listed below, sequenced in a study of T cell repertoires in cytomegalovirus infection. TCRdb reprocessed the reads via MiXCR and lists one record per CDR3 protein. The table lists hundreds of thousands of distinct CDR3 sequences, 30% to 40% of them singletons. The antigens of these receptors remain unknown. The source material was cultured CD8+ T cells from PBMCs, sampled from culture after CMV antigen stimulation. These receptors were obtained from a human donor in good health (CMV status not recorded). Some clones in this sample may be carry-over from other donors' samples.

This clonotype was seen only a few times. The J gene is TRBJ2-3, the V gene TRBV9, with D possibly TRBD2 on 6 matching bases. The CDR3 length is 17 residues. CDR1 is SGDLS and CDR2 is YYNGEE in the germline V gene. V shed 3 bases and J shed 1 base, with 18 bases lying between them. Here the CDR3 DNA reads TGTGCCAGCAGCGGCCCACGGGGAGGCTATCGCACAGATACGCAGTATTTT. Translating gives CASSGPRGGYRTDTQYF.

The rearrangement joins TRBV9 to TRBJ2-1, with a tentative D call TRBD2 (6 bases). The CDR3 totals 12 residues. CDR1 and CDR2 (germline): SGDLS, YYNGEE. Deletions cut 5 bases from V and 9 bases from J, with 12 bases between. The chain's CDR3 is CASSRGLGEQFF. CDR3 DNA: TGTGCCAGCAGTCGGGGGTTAGGTGAGCAGTTCTTC.

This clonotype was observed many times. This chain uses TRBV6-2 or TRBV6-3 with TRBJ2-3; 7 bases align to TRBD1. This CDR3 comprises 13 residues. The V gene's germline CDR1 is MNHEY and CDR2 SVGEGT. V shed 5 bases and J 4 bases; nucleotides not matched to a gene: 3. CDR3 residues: CASSLGTADTQYF. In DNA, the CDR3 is TGTGCCAGCAGTCTAGGGACAGCAGATACGCAGTATTTT.

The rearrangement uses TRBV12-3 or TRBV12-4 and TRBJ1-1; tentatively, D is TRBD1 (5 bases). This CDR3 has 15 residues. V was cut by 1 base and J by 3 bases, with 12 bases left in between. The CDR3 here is CASSLDRGMHTEAFF. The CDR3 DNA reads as TGTGCCAGCAGTTTAGATCGGGGCATGCACACTGAAGCTTTCTTT.

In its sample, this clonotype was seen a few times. CDR3 sequence: CASSVAGYTEAFF. CDR3 coding DNA: TGTGCCAGCAGTGTCGCAGGGTACACTGAAGCTTTCTTT. This sequence joins TRBV7-2 and TRBJ1-1; perhaps TRBD1 as D (5 bases). V lost 6 bases and J 3 bases, leaving 11 bases between the germline ends. CDR3 length: 13 residues. Germline V CDR1 and CDR2: SGHTA, FQGNSA.

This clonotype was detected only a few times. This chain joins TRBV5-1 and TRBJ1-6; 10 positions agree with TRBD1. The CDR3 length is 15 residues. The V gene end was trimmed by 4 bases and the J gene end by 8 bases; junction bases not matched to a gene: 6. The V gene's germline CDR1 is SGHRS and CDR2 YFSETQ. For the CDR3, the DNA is TGCGCCAGCAGCCCGGGACAGGGGAAGGATTCACCCCTCCACTTT. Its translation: CASSPGQGKDSPLHF.

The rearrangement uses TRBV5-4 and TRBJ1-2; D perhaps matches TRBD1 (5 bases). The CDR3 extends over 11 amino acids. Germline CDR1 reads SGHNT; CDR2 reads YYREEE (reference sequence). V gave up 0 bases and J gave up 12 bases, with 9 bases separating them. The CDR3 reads CASSLGGGNTF. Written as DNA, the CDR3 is TGTGCCAGCAGCTTGGGGGGCGGGAACACCTTC.

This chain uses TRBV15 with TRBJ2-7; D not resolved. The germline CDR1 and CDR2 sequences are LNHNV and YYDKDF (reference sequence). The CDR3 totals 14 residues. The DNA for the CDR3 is TGTGTCACCAGCAGAGATAGAAGTTACTACGAGCAGTACGTC. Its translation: CVTSRDRSYYEQYV.

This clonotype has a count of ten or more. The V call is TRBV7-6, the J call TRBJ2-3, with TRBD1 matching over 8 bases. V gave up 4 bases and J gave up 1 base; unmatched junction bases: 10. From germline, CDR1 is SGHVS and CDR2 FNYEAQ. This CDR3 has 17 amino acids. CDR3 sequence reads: CASSSSASGQGTDTQYF. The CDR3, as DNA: TGTGCCAGCAGCTCGTCCGCCTCGGGACAGGGCACAGATACGCAGTATTTT.

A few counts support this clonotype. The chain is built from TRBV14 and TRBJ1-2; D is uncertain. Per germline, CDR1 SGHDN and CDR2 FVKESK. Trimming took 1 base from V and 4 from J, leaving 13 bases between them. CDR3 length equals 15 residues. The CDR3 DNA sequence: TGTGCCAGCAGCCAAGGGCCCGGACCGGTCTATGGCTACACCTTC. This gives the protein CASSQGPGPVYGYTF.

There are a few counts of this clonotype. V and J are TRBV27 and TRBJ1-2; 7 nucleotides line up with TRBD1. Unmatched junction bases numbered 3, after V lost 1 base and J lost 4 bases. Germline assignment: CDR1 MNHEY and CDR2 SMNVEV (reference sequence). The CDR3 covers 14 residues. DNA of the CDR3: TGTGCCAGCAGTTTATGGGGGACAGCCTATGGCTACACCTTC. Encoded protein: CASSLWGTAYGYTF.

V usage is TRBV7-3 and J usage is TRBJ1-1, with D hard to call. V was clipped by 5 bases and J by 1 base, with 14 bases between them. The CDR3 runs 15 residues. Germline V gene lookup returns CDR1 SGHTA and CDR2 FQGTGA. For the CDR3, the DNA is TGTGCCAGCAGCCTCCTTAGGGCGGCGAACACTGAAGCTTTCTTT. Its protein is CASSLLRAANTEAFF.

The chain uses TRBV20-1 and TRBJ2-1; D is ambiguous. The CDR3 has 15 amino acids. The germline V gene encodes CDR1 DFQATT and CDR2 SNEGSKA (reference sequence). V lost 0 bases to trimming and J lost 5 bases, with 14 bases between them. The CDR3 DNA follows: TGCAGTGCTAGAGATCGTAGGGTAGAAAACAATGAGCAGTTCTTC. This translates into CSARDRRVENNEQFF.

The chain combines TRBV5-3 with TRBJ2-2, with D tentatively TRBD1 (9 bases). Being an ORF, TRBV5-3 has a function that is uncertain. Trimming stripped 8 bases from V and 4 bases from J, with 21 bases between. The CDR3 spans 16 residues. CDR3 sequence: CASSGGRTGVTGELFF. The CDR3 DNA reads TGTGCCAGCAGCGGGGGCCGGACAGGGGTCACCGGGGAGCTGTTTTTT.

CDR3 amino acids: CASRGNNEQFF. The CDR3 region has the DNA TGTGCCAGCAGGGGTAACAATGAGCAGTTCTTC. The chain joins TRBV7-6 to TRBJ2-1; D unclear. The germline V gene has CDR1 SGHVS and CDR2 FNYEAQ. Trimming removed 6 bases at V and 5 bases at J, with 5 bases between. The CDR3 sequence is 11 residues long.

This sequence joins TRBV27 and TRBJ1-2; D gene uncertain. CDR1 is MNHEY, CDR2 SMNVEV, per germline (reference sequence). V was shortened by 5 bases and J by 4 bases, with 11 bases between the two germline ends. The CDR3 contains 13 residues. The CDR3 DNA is TGTGCCAGCAGTCTCTCGAGGGCCTATGGCTACACCTTC. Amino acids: CASSLSRAYGYTF.

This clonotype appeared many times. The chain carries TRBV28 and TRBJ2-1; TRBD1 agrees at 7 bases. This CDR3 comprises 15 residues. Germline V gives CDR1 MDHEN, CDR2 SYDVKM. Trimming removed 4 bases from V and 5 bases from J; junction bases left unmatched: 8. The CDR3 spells CASSSMRTGDNEQFF. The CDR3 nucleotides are TGTGCCAGCAGTTCAATGCGGACAGGAGACAATGAGCAGTTCTTC.

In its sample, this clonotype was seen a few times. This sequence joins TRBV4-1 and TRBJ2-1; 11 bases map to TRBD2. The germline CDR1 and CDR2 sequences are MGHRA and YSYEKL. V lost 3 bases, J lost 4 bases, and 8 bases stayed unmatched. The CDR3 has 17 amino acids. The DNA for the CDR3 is TGCGCCAGCAGCCAGGCCGGACTAGCGGGTTCTTACAATGAGCAGTTCTTC. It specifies CASSQAGLAGSYNEQFF.

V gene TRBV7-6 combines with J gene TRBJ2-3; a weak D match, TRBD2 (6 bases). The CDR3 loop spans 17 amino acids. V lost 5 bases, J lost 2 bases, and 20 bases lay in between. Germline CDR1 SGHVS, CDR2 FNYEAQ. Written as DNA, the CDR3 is TGTGCCAGCAGCCTGCGGCGGGCAGGAGGGCCCACAGATACGCAGTATTTT. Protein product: CASSLRRAGGPTDTQYF.

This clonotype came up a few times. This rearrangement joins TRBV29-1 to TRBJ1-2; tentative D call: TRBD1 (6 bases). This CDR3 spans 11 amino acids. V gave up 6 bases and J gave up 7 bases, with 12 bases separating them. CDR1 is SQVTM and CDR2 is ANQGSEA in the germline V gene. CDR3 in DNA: TGCAGCGTCCGCAGGGGCTCTGGCTACACCTTC. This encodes CSVRRGSGYTF. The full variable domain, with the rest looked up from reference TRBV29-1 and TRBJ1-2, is SAVISQKPSRDICQRGTSLTIQCQVDSQVTMMFWYRQQPGQSLTLIATANQGSEATYESGFVIDKFPISRPNLTFSTLTVSNMSPEDSSIYLCSVRRGSGYTFGSGTRLTVV.

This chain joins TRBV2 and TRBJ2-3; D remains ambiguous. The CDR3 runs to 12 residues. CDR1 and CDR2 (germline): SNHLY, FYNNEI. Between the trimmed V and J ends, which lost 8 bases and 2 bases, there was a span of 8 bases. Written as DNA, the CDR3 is TGTGCCAGCGGCAGACCCACAGATACGCAGTATTTT. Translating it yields CASGRPTDTQYF. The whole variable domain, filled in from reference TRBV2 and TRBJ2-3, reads EPEVTQTPSHQVTQMGQEVILRCVPISNHLYFYWYRQILGQKVEFLVSFYNNEISEKSEIFDDQFSVERPDGSNFTLKIRSTKLEDSAMYFCASGRPTDTQYFGPGTRLTVL.